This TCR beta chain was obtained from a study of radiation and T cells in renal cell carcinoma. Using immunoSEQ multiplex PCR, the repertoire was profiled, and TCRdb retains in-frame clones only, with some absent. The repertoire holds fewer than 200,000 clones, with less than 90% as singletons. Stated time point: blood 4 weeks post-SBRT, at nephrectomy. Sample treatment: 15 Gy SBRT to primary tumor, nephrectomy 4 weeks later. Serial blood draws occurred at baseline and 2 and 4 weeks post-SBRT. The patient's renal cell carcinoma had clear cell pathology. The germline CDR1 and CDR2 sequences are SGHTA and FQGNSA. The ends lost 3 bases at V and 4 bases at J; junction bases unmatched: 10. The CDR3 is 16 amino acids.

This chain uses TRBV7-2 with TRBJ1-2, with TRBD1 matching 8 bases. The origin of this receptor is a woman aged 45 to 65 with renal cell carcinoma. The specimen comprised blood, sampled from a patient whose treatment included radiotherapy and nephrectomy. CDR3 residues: CASSLNPGQGVYGYTF. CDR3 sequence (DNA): TGTGCCAGCAGCTTGAATCCTGGACAGGGCGTCTATGGCTACACCTTC.